This record covers a single T cell receptor (beta chain). Germline values: CDR1 SNHLY, CDR2 FYNNEI. The CDR3 consists of 13 residues. The V end was cut by 10 bases, the J end by 3 bases, with 15 bases between. Authors' analysis steps: Amplification from reference gene primers served as the basis for estimated nucleated cell counts. Profiled with immunoSEQ multiplex PCR; TCRdb holds only in-frame clones, not every one. From that table come the V and J calls and clone size; the DNA was used to work out D and trimming. In the table there are 95,000 to 150,000 clones, 85% of which are singletons. The sample belongs to a study of blood T cell repertoires in COVID-19. Overall study: The study drew acute and convalescent COVID-19 samples from the United States, Italy and Spain. PBMCs, B-cell-depleted T cells, or T cells provided the cDNA or gDNA that made up the material.

Sequenced material: peripheral blood. This TCR was recovered from a woman aged 80 or older with acute or convalescent COVID-19. This chain joins TRBV2 and TRBJ1-2; D perhaps matches TRBD1 (6 bases). The CDR3 here is CATLAGQYYGYTF. In DNA, the CDR3 is TGTGCCACTCTTGCCGGACAGTACTATGGCTACACCTTC.